These T cell receptor beta chains were read from a single sample in a study of shared clonotypes between healthy human individuals. Assay: immunoSEQ multiplex PCR; the TCRdb copy retains only in-frame clones and omits some. Of 1 million to 1.2 million clones in the sample, 70% to 80% are singletons; the top ten hold 0.85% to 1%. The specimen was memory CD4+ T cells from PBMCs. The receptor source for this set is a man in his late teens or twenties in good health. Some clones in this sample may be carry-over from other donors' samples. The CDR3 runs from the conserved cysteine through the conserved F or W. Fields, in order: V gene, clone size, CDR3 length, J gene, D gene, CDR3 DNA, CDR3 protein. The D gene is left open where the match is weak. Clone size, where shown, is once, few, many, or a class for clones that have expanded.

V: TRBV4-1
size: -
length: 17
J: TRBJ1-2
D: -
DNA: TGCGCCAGCAGCCAACCCGGAAGCGAGCGCACGGGGTATGGCTACACCTTC
CDR3: CASSQPGSERTGYGYTF

V: TRBV2
size: -
length: 13
J: TRBJ1-5
D: -
DNA: TGTGCCAGCAGTGAACGATACCTAGGCCCCCAGCATTTT
CDR3: CASSERYLGPQHF

V: TRBV28
size: -
length: 14
J: TRBJ1-2
D: TRBD1
DNA: TGTGCCAGCAGTATTAGAGGGGGCTTAAATGGCTACACCTTC
CDR3: CASSIRGGLNGYTF

V: TRBV2
size: -
length: 15
J: TRBJ2-1
D: TRBD2
DNA: TGTGCCAGCAGCGCGACTAGCGGGAGAGGGGATGAGCAGTTCTTC
CDR3: CASSATSGRGDEQFF

V: TRBV7-3
size: -
length: 15
J: TRBJ2-7
D: -
DNA: TGTGCCAGCAGCTTGACCGAAGGGGGGAGGTACGAGCAGTACTTC
CDR3: CASSLTEGGRYEQYF

V: TRBV28
size: -
length: 16
J: TRBJ1-1
D: -
DNA: TGTGCCAGCAGTTTTTGGGGGCGCGGGGGGAACACTGAAGCTTTCTTT
CDR3: CASSFWGRGGNTEAFF

V: TRBV5-1
size: -
length: 15
J: TRBJ1-4
D: TRBD1
DNA: TGCGCCAGCACCCGACGGGGACAGACTAATGAAAAACTGTTTTTT
CDR3: CASTRRGQTNEKLFF

V: TRBV5-3
size: -
length: 15
J: TRBJ1-2
D: -
DNA: TGTGCCAGAAGCTTGGTCCTTGTGGGTTACTATGGCTACACCTTC
CDR3: CARSLVLVGYYGYTF

V: TRBV4-1
size: -
length: 14
J: TRBJ2-5
D: TRBD2
DNA: TGCGCCAGCAGCCAGACTAGCGGTAAAGAGACCCAGTACTTC
CDR3: CASSQTSGKETQYF

V: TRBV30
size: once
length: 12
J: TRBJ1-1
D: -
DNA: TGTGCCTGGAGTGAGATGAACACTGAAGCTTTCTTT
CDR3: CAWSEMNTEAFF

V: TRBV5-1
size: -
length: 13
J: TRBJ2-3
D: -
DNA: TGCGCCAGCAGTCCAGATAACACAGATACGCAGTATTTT
CDR3: CASSPDNTDTQYF

V: TRBV6-5
size: -
length: 13
J: TRBJ1-3
D: -
DNA: TGTGCCAGCAGTCGGTGGAGAGGAAACACCATATATTTT
CDR3: CASSRWRGNTIYF

V: TRBV19
size: once
length: 16
J: TRBJ1-2
D: -
DNA: TGTGCCAGTAGGGGCGATCAGGGGCTGTATGGTTATGGCTACACCTTC
CDR3: CASRGDQGLYGYGYTF

V: TRBV25-1
size: -
length: 14
J: TRBJ2-2
D: -
DNA: TGTGCCAGCAGTACTACAGGGTTAACCGGGGAGCTGTTTTTT
CDR3: CASSTTGLTGELFF

V: TRBV5-1
size: -
length: 16
J: TRBJ2-3
D: TRBD1
DNA: TGCGCCAGCAGCGGTGGACAGGTCCTTAGCACAGATACGCAGTATTTT
CDR3: CASSGGQVLSTDTQYF

V: TRBV13
size: -
length: 13
J: TRBJ2-7
D: -
DNA: TGTGCCAGCAGCTCACCGCAGGGCTACGAGCAGTACTTC
CDR3: CASSSPQGYEQYF

V: TRBV5-1
size: -
length: 16
J: TRBJ2-3
D: -
DNA: TGCGCCAGCAGCTTGATACTTGGAGGGGCAGCAGATACGCAGTATTTT
CDR3: CASSLILGGAADTQYF

V: TRBV7-2
size: -
length: 12
J: TRBJ2-1
D: -
DNA: TGTGCCAGCAGCCCCTGGACCTATGAGCAGTTCTTC
CDR3: CASSPWTYEQFF

V: TRBV6-1
size: -
length: 16
J: TRBJ2-2
D: -
DNA: TGTGCCAGCAGTGAAATGGCCCTACCCAACACCGGGGAGCTGTTTTTT
CDR3: CASSEMALPNTGELFF

V: TRBV28
size: -
length: 16
J: TRBJ1-5
D: -
DNA: TGTGCCAGCAGTTTCATGGGAAGGGATTACAATCAGCCCCAGCATTTT
CDR3: CASSFMGRDYNQPQHF

V: TRBV7-2
size: -
length: 19
J: TRBJ2-4
D: TRBD2
DNA: TGTGCCAGCAGCTCCGTGGGTTCTAGCGGGCGTCGAGAAAAAAACATTCAGTACTTC
CDR3: CASSSVGSSGRREKNIQYF

V: TRBV7-2
size: once
length: 13
J: TRBJ1-2
D: -
DNA: TGTGCCAGCAGTGCTGGGGCTAACTATGGCTACACCTTC
CDR3: CASSAGANYGYTF

V: TRBV4-3
size: -
length: 15
J: TRBJ2-2
D: -
DNA: TGCGCCACATCGGTCGAGGCTAGCAACACCGGGGAGCTGTTTTTT
CDR3: CATSVEASNTGELFF

V: TRBV29-1
size: -
length: 15
J: TRBJ1-4
D: TRBD1
DNA: TGCAGCCAAGTAGGGGCAGGGGGCGGGAGTGAAAAACTGTTTTTT
CDR3: CSQVGAGGGSEKLFF

V: TRBV7-9
size: -
length: 16
J: TRBJ2-5
D: -
DNA: TGTGCCAGCAGCCAAAAACTGACCAGGGCCCAAGAGACCCAGTACTTC
CDR3: CASSQKLTRAQETQYF

V: TRBV7-9
size: -
length: 15
J: TRBJ2-7
D: -
DNA: TGTGCCAGCAGCAGCTCCCCCAGGCCTAAGTACGAGCAGTACTTC
CDR3: CASSSSPRPKYEQYF

V: TRBV5-8
size: -
length: 16
J: TRBJ2-1
D: -
DNA: TGTGCCAGCAGCTGGACGGCAGGGGCATCAATCAATGAGCAGTTCTTC
CDR3: CASSWTAGASINEQFF

V: TRBV6-5
size: -
length: 14
J: TRBJ1-3
D: -
DNA: TGTGCCAGCAGCCTCGCCGGGTCCGGAAACACCATATATTTT
CDR3: CASSLAGSGNTIYF

V: TRBV30
size: -
length: 15
J: TRBJ1-6
D: -
DNA: TGTGCCTGGAGTGTAGGGGGGTTCCACCCGGAATCCCTCCACTTT
CDR3: CAWSVGGFHPESLHF

V: TRBV4-2
size: -
length: 15
J: TRBJ2-2
D: -
DNA: TGTGCCAGCAGCCAAGGAGTAGTGAACACCGGGGAGCTGTTTTTT
CDR3: CASSQGVVNTGELFF

V: TRBV6-1
size: -
length: 11
J: TRBJ1-2
D: -
DNA: TGTGCCAGCAGTGAAAGCTATGGCTACACCTTC
CDR3: CASSESYGYTF

V: TRBV1
size: -
length: 15
J: TRBJ2-7
D: -
DNA: TGCACCAGCAGCCTGCTAAGGGACAGTTTCTACGAGCAGTACTTC
CDR3: CTSSLLRDSFYEQYF

V: TRBV7-9
size: -
length: 17
J: TRBJ1-4
D: TRBD1
DNA: TGTGCCAGCAGCCCGGACAGGGGGCACCCAACTAATGAAAAACTGTTTTTT
CDR3: CASSPDRGHPTNEKLFF

V: TRBV30
size: -
length: 12
J: TRBJ1-1
D: -
DNA: TGTGCCTGGGACACAGGGAACACTGAAGCTTTCTTT
CDR3: CAWDTGNTEAFF

V: TRBV7-2
size: -
length: 15
J: TRBJ2-1
D: TRBD2
DNA: TGTGCCAGCAGCTTAGAGGGGACTAATTACAATGAGCAGTTCTTC
CDR3: CASSLEGTNYNEQFF

V: TRBV27
size: -
length: 15
J: TRBJ2-7
D: -
DNA: TGTGCCAACCGACCTACTCCAATCGTGCCCTACGAGCAGTACTTC
CDR3: CANRPTPIVPYEQYF

V: TRBV18
size: -
length: 18
J: TRBJ1-4
D: TRBD1
DNA: TGTGCCAGCTCACCAACTTTGAACAGGGGCTGGGATAATGAAAAACTGTTTTTT
CDR3: CASSPTLNRGWDNEKLFF